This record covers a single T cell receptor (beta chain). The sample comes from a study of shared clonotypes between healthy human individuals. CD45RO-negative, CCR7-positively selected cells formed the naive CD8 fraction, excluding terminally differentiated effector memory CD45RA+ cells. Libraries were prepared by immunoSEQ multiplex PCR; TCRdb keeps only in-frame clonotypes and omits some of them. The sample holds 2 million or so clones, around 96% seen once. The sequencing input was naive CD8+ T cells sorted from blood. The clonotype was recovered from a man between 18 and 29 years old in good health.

This CDR3 reads CASSFGTGNYEQYF. As DNA, the CDR3 is TGTGCCAGCAGCTTCGGGACAGGTAACTACGAGCAGTACTTC. The chain carries TRBV5-4 and TRBJ2-7; 8 nucleotides match TRBD1. Germline loops: CDR1 SGHNT, CDR2 YYREEE (reference sequence). CDR3 length: 14 residues. V shed 2 bases and J 3 bases; nucleotides not matched to a gene: 4. The full variable domain, rest sourced from reference TRBV5-4 and TRBJ2-7, is ETGVTQSPTHLIKTRGQQVTLRCSSQSGHNTVSWYQQALGQGPQFIFQYYREEENGRGNFPPRFSGLQFPNYSSELNVNALELDDSALYLCASSFGTGNYEQYFGPGTRLTVT.